The 23 T cell receptor beta chains reported below all come from one sample, sequenced in a study of shared clonotypes between healthy human individuals. Produced via immunoSEQ multiplex PCR; TCRdb's table is partial and in-frame only. Of roughly 170,000 clones in the sample, about 66% were seen once. Sequencing input: memory CD4+ T cells sorted from blood. Subset here: CD45RA-negative fraction. These receptors all stem from a man aged 25-40 years in good health.

V gene TRBV6-1 combines with J gene TRBJ2-7, with a possible D match to TRBD1 (5 bases). The CDR3 runs to 14 residues. V shed 6 bases and J shed 0 bases, with 12 bases lying between them. Germline CDR1 and CDR2: MNHNS and SASEGT. The CDR3 loop is CASRQDLSSYEQYF. CDR3 DNA sequence: TGTGCCAGCAGACAGGACCTTAGCTCCTACGAGCAGTACTTC.

V is TRBV5-5 and J is TRBJ2-5; D call uncertain. The CDR3 is made up of 14 amino acids. Between the trimmed V and J ends, which lost 0 bases and 1 base, there was a span of 7 bases. In germline, CDR1 is SGHKS, CDR2 YYEKEE (reference sequence). The CDR3 sequence: CASSLVAAQETQYF. The CDR3 DNA sequence: TGTGCCAGCAGCTTGGTGGCGGCCCAAGAGACCCAGTACTTC.

This chain uses TRBV27 with TRBJ2-7; D tentatively reads TRBD1 or TRBD2 (6 bases each). The ends were cut back, 6 bases at V and 2 bases at J, with 14 bases in the middle. This CDR3 is built from 14 residues. CDR1 MNHEY and CDR2 SMNVEV come from the germline V gene (reference sequence). The CDR3 here is CASRRGPGTYEQYF. For the CDR3, the DNA is TGTGCCAGCAGACGGGGGCCGGGAACCTACGAGCAGTACTTC.

This clone was counted between two and nine times. This chain connects TRBV15 to TRBJ2-7; a possible D gene is TRBD2 (6 bases). Trimming left V 0 bases short and J 2 bases short, with 20 bases between. This CDR3 region has 18 residues. Germline V CDR1 and CDR2: LNHNV, YYDKDF (reference sequence). Here the CDR3 reads CATSRDRSLGGMTYEQYF. As DNA, the CDR3 is TGTGCCACCAGCAGAGATAGGTCCTTGGGCGGGATGACCTACGAGCAGTACTTC.

The V gene is TRBV5-4, the J gene TRBJ2-2; the D gene is possibly TRBD1 (5 bases). Trimming pared 0 bases from V and 1 base from J, leaving 7 bases between. This CDR3 contains 15 residues. Per the germline V gene, CDR1 is SGHNT and CDR2 is YYREEE (reference sequence). The CDR3 bases are TGTGCCAGCAGCTTGGTAGGACAGAACACCGGGGAGCTGTTTTTT. This codes for CASSLVGQNTGELFF. The full variable domain, with the rest looked up from reference TRBV5-4 and TRBJ2-2, is ETGVTQSPTHLIKTRGQQVTLRCSSQSGHNTVSWYQQALGQGPQFIFQYYREEENGRGNFPPRFSGLQFPNYSSELNVNALELDDSALYLCASSLVGQNTGELFFGEGSRLTVL.

As for this clone: Different DNA sequences within this sample yield the same CDR3. V and J are TRBV29-1 and TRBJ1-3; D is ambiguous. The V gene lost 6 bases and the J gene lost 0 bases, with 3 bases spanning the gap. This CDR3 region has 11 residues. Germline-derived CDR1 and CDR2 are SQVTM and ANQGSEA. This CDR3 reads CSVYSGNTIYF. The CDR3 coding sequence is TGCAGCGTGTACTCTGGAAACACCATATATTTT.

This clone showed up just a few times. V is TRBV5-1 and J is TRBJ2-3; D uncertain. The CDR3 consists of 15 residues. Germline V CDR1 and CDR2: SGHRS, YFSETQ. V shed 0 bases and J shed 1 base, with 9 bases lying between them. Here the CDR3 reads CASSLGSEGTDTQYF. The CDR3 DNA follows: TGCGCCAGCAGCTTGGGATCAGAAGGCACAGATACGCAGTATTTT.

This rearrangement joins TRBV5-1 to TRBJ2-7; 11 positions match TRBD2. Germline V gives CDR1 SGHRS, CDR2 YFSETQ. J lost 1 base, V lost 4 bases, and 7 bases had no gene match. There are 16 residues in the CDR3. CDR3 coding DNA: TGCGCCAGCAGCGGCCTGACTAGCGGGGTATCCTACGAGCAGTACTTC. Its protein is CASSGLTSGVSYEQYF.

The chain carries TRBV7-2 and TRBJ2-2, with 10 positions matching TRBD1. The germline gives CDR1 SGHTA, CDR2 FQGNSA. The CDR3 consists of 17 residues. J was trimmed by 6 bases and V by 1 base; bases with no gene match: 8. CDR3 in DNA: TGTGCCAGCAGCTTAGATGGGGGACAGGGGTCCCCCGGGGAGCTGTTTTTT. Protein sequence: CASSLDGGQGSPGELFF.

The CDR3 DNA is TGTGCCAGCAGCTTCGGGGCTGCTGAAAAACTGTTTTTT. Its protein is CASSFGAAEKLFF. The rearrangement joins TRBV7-2 to TRBJ1-4; tentatively, D is TRBD1 (5 bases). The CDR3 length is 13 residues. V was cut by 3 bases and J by 7 bases, with 9 bases left in between. Germline V gene data show CDR1 as SGHTA and CDR2 as FQGNSA.

As concerns this clone: Other DNA sequences in the same sample also yield this CDR3. The chain employs TRBV2 and TRBJ1-5, with TRBD1 identical over 8 bases. The CDR3 has 14 residues. Trimming took 6 bases from V and 4 from J; bases not matched to a gene: 5. Germline V CDR1 and CDR2: SNHLY, FYNNEI. The CDR3 DNA reads TGTGCCAGCAGCGAACGGACAGGGAATCAGCCCCAGCATTTT. Amino acids: CASSERTGNQPQHF.

The chain combines TRBV9 with TRBJ2-1; 9 positions match TRBD2. The trim removed 0 bases at V and 3 bases at J, leaving 4 bases unmatched. From germline, CDR1 is SGDLS and CDR2 YYNGEE. There are 16 residues in the CDR3. This CDR3 is CASSVVAGAIYNEQFF. The CDR3 DNA follows: TGTGCCAGCAGCGTAGTAGCGGGAGCTATCTACAATGAGCAGTTCTTC.

The chain has TRBV29-1 and TRBJ1-2, with 8 bases aligning to TRBD1. The CDR3 consists of 13 residues. The germline V gene has CDR1 SQVTM and CDR2 ANQGSEA. Trimming took 6 bases from V and 4 from J; bases not matched to a gene: 7. For the CDR3, the DNA is TGCAGCGTCGAGAAAACAGGGGGCTATGGCTACACCTTC. Translated, it gives CSVEKTGGYGYTF.

This chain joins TRBV7-6 and TRBJ2-3, with D maybe TRBD1 (6 bases). This CDR3 is built from 16 residues. The germline V and J ends were trimmed by 1 base and 0 bases, with 11 bases remaining between them. Germline CDR1 and CDR2: SGHVS and FNYEAQ. In DNA, the CDR3 is TGTGCCAGCAGCTTAGAGACAGGCTTCAGCACAGATACGCAGTATTTT. Its translation: CASSLETGFSTDTQYF. Full variable domain (outside the CDR3, taken from reference TRBV7-6 and TRBJ2-3): GAGVSQSPRYKVTKRGQDVALRCDPISGHVSLYWYRQALGQGPEFLTYFNYEAQQDKSGLPNDRFSAERPEGSISTLTIQRTEQRDSAMYRCASSLETGFSTDTQYFGPGTRLTVL.

This rearrangement joins TRBV6-1 to TRBJ2-2; D is unclear. This CDR3 contains 11 residues. V lost 10 bases and J 4 bases, leaving 7 bases between the germline ends. The V gene's germline CDR1 is MNHNS and CDR2 SASEGT. In DNA, the CDR3 is TGTGCCACCTATAGCACCGGGGAGCTGTTTTTT. Protein: CATYSTGELFF.

The CDR3 loop reads CASSMGQVGYGYTF. CDR3 sequence (DNA): TGTGCCAGTAGTATGGGACAGGTCGGCTATGGCTACACCTTC. The chain employs TRBV19 and TRBJ1-2; TRBD1 agrees at 8 bases. Per the germline V gene, CDR1 is LNHDA and CDR2 is SQIVND (reference sequence). With V trimmed by 3 bases and J by 4 bases, 4 bases remained unmatched. CDR3 length: 14 amino acids.

The chain joins TRBV5-1 to TRBJ2-3, with 9 bases aligning to TRBD2. J lost 0 bases, V lost 0 bases, and 2 bases had no gene match. The CDR3 extends over 16 amino acids. In germline, CDR1 is SGHRS, CDR2 YFSETQ. CDR3 residues: CASSLALAGSTDTQYF. DNA of the CDR3: TGCGCCAGCAGCTTGGCACTAGCGGGCAGCACAGATACGCAGTATTTT.

This clone has only one observation. The rearrangement links TRBV19 to TRBJ2-2; maybe TRBD1 (5 bases). V lost 5 bases and J lost 6, with 7 bases in between. This CDR3 spans 12 amino acids. Germline CDR1 LNHDA, CDR2 SQIVND (reference sequence). CDR3 amino acids: CASSPGSGELFF. CDR3 bases: TGTGCCAGTAGTCCAGGGTCCGGGGAGCTGTTTTTT.

V and J are TRBV11-2 and TRBJ2-1; tentatively, D is TRBD1 or TRBD2 (6 bases each). Germline CDR1 is SGHAT and CDR2 is FQNNGV. The CDR3 is 15 amino acids. Trimming took off 5 bases at V and 0 bases at J, with 11 bases between the two ends. CDR3 region: CASSVGGGSYNEQFF. The CDR3 nucleotides are TGTGCCAGCAGCGTAGGAGGGGGCTCCTACAATGAGCAGTTCTTC.

The chain has TRBV6-1 and TRBJ2-7, with D possibly matching TRBD2 (5 bases). Germline CDR1 MNHNS, CDR2 SASEGT. The CDR3 is made up of 15 amino acids. Trimming stripped 6 bases from V and 3 bases from J, with 18 bases between. The CDR3 is CASRLDLAGDYEQYF. In DNA, the CDR3 is TGTGCCAGCAGGCTAGACTTGGCCGGGGACTACGAGCAGTACTTC.

This clone was detected ten times or more. The V call is TRBV10-3, the J call TRBJ1-1, with unresolved D. V lost 8 bases and J lost 0, with 22 bases in between. Germline CDR1 ENHRY, CDR2 SYGVKD. This CDR3 is built from 17 residues. CDR3 in DNA: TGTGCCATCGTGGACCGGGCTGGGTTGGTCATGAACACTGAAGCTTTCTTT. It yields the protein CAIVDRAGLVMNTEAFF.

This clone showed up just a few times. V and J are TRBV2 and TRBJ1-3, with D unresolved. V dropped 6 bases and J dropped 0 bases, with 12 bases sitting between them. Germline V CDR1 and CDR2: SNHLY, FYNNEI. CDR3 length: 15 residues. In nucleotides, the CDR3 is TGTGCCAGCAGGAGACTTACAAGCTCTGGAAACACCATATATTTT. The encoded protein is CASRRLTSSGNTIYF.

The chain carries TRBV19 and TRBJ2-7; 8 positions match TRBD2. This CDR3 contains 16 residues. Trimming cost V 3 bases and J 5 bases; bases outside gene matches: 12. CDR1 is LNHDA, CDR2 SQIVND, per germline (reference sequence). The CDR3 loop reads CASSMTTNGRGHEQYF. The CDR3 region has the DNA TGTGCCAGTAGTATGACCACTAACGGGAGGGGACACGAGCAGTACTTC.